This T cell receptor beta chain came from a study of blood T cell repertoires in COVID-19. Germline CDR1 is LGHNA and CDR2 is YSLEER. Trimming left V 1 base short and J 8 bases short, with 15 bases between. The CDR3 length is 15 residues. Generated by immunoSEQ multiplex PCR, the TCRdb table keeps only in-frame clones and is missing some. The sample has 150,000 to 200,000 clones, just over 90% seen once. Material: peripheral blood. The chain combines TRBV4-3 with TRBJ2-1, with D possibly matching TRBD1 (7 bases). The TCR comes from a woman aged 60-75 years with COVID-19, enrolled during active disease. As DNA, the CDR3 is TGCGCCAGCAGCCAAGGAATAGGGGGCGGGGATGAGCAGTTCTTC. Translated: CASSQGIGGGDEQFF.